This TCR beta chain was found in a study of T cell responses to AZD1222 COVID-19 vaccine. Points from the study as a whole: CD4 TCRs linked to vaccination spanned spike, dominating at 160-218 and 743-854. It was only a handful of AZD1222 recipients who were seropositive at baseline.

The assay was immunoSEQ multiplex PCR, and TCRdb's table has in-frame clones only and misses some. The sample holds 130,000 or so clones, 65% to 90% seen once. The germline gives CDR1 LNHDA, CDR2 SQIVND (reference sequence). This CDR3 is built from 12 residues. V was pared by 5 bases and J by 3 bases, with 5 bases between. Turning to this clone: Its antigen is unidentified.

Sequences were derived from peripheral blood, sampled 28 days after the second AZD1222 dose. The chain recombines TRBV19 with TRBJ2-1; D not certain. The clonotype originates from an adult who received the AZD1222 COVID-19 vaccine. CDR3 region: CASSYSYNEQFF. CDR3 nucleotide sequence: TGTGCCAGTAGTTACAGCTACAATGAGCAGTTCTTC.